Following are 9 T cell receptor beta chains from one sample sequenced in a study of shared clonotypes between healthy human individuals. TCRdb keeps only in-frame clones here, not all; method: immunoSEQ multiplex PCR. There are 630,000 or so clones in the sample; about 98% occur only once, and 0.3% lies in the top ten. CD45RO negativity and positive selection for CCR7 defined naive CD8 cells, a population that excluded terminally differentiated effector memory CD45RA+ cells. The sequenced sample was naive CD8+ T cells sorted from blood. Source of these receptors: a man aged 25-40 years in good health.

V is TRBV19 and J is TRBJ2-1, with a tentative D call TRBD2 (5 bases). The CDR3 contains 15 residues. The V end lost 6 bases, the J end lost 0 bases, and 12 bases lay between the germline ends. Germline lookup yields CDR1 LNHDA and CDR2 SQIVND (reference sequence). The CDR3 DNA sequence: TGTGCCAGTAGCTTAGGCGGGTTCTCCTACAATGAGCAGTTCTTC. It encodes CASSLGGFSYNEQFF.

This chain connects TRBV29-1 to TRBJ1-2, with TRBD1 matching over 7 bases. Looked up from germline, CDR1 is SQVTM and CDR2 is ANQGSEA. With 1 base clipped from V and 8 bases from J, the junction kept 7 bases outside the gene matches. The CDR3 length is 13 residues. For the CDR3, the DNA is TGCAGCGTTGAAGGGACAGGCCGGGGGGGCTACACCTTC. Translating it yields CSVEGTGRGGYTF.

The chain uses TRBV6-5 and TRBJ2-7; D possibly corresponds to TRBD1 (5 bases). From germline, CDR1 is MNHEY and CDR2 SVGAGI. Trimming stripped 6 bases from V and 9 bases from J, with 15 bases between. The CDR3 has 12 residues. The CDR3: CASSPEAQGQYF. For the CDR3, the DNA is TGTGCCAGCAGCCCCGAGGCGCAGGGGCAGTACTTC.

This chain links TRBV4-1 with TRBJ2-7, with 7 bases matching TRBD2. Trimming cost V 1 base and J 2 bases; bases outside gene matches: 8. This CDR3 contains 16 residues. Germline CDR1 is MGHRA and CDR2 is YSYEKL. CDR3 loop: CASSQAAGLLTYEQYF. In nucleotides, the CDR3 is TGCGCCAGCAGCCAAGCCGCGGGACTACTTACCTACGAGCAGTACTTC.

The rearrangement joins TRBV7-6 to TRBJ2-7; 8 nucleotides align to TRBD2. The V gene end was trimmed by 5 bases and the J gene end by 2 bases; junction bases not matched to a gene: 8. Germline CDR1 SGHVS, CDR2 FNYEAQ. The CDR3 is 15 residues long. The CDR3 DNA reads TGTGCCAGCAGCCACGGGGGGGGACTCCCCTACGAGCAGTACTTC. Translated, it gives CASSHGGGLPYEQYF.

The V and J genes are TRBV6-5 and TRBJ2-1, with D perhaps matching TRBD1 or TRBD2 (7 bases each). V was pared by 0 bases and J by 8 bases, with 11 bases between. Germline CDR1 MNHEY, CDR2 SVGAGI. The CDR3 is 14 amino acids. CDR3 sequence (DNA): TGTGCCAGCAGTTACTCGGGAGGGGGCTATGAGCAGTTCTTC. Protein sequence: CASSYSGGGYEQFF.

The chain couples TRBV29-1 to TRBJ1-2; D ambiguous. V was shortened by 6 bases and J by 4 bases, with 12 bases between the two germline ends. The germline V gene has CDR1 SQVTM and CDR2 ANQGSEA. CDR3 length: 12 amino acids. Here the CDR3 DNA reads TGCAGCGTCCCTAGGGATGTCTATGGCTACACCTTC. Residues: CSVPRDVYGYTF.

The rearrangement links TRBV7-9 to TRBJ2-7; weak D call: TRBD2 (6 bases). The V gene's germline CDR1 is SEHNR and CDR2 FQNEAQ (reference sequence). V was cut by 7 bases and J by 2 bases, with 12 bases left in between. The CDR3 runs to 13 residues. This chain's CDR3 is CASTPGGAYEQYF. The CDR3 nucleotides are TGTGCCAGCACCCCTGGCGGGGCCTACGAGCAGTACTTC.

The CDR3 sequence is CASSIDSGANVLTF. The CDR3 DNA reads TGTGCCAGCAGCATTGACTCTGGGGCCAACGTCCTGACTTTC. The rearrangement links TRBV27 to TRBJ2-6; D not certain. This CDR3 region has 14 residues. Per germline, CDR1 MNHEY and CDR2 SMNVEV (reference sequence). The V and J ends lost 6 bases and 0 bases respectively, with 6 bases between them.